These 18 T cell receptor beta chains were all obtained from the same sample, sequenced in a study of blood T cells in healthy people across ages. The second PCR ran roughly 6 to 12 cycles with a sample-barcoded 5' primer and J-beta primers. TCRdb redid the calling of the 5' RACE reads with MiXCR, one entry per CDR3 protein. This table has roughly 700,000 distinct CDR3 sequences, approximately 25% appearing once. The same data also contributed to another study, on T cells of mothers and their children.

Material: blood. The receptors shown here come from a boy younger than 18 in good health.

The CDR3 loop is CASSLQGSPQETQYF. The CDR3 nucleotides read TGTGCCAGCAGCTTACAGGGGTCCCCACAAGAGACCCAGTACTTC. This chain uses TRBV7-8 with TRBJ2-5, with D possibly matching TRBD1 (6 bases). Germline assignment: CDR1 SGHVS and CDR2 FQNEAQ. The CDR3 totals 15 residues. V was trimmed by 2 bases and J by 2 bases, leaving 12 bases between them.

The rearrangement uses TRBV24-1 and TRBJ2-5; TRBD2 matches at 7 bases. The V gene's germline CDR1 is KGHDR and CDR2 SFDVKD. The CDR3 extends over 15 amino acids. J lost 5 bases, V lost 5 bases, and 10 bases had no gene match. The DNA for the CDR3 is TGTGCCACCAGTGTGAGCGGGGCGGGGATGGAGACCCAGTACTTC. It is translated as CATSVSGAGMETQYF.

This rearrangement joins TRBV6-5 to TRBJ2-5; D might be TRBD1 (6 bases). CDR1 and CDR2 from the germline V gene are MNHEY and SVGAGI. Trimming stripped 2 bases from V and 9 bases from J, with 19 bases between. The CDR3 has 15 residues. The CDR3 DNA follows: TGTGCCAGCAGTTACGGGCGGACAGACCACGGGGCCCAGTACTTC. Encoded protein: CASSYGRTDHGAQYF.

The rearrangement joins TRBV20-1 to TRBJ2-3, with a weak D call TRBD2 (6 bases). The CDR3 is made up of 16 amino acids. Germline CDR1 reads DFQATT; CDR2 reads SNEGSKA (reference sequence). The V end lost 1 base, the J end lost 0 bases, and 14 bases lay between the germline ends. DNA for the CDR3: TGCAGTGCTAGAGGTCGGGTAGCGGTGAGCACAGATACGCAGTATTTT. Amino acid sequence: CSARGRVAVSTDTQYF.

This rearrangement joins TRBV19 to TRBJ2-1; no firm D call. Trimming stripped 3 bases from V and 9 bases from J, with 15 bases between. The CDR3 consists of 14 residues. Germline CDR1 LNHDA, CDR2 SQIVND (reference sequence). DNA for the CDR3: TGTGCCAGTAGTATTAAGCGAGGTGCAGGTGAGCAGTTCTTC. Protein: CASSIKRGAGEQFF.

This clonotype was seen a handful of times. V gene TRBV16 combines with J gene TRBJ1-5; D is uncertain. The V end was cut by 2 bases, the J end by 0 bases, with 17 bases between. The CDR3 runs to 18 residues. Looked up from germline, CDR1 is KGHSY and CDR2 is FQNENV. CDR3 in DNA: TGTGCCAGCAGCCAAACCACGGGTCTGGACCATAGCAATCAGCCCCAGCATTTT. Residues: CASSQTTGLDHSNQPQHF.

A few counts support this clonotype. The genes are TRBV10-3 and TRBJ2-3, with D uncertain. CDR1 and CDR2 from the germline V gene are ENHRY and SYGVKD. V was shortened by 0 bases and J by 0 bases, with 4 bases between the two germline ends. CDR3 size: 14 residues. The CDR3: CAISESVSTDTQYF. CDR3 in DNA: TGTGCCATCAGTGAGTCCGTAAGCACAGATACGCAGTATTTT.

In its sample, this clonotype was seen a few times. The CDR3, as DNA: TGCGCCAGCAGCTTACGAGCGGACTCCTACAATGAGCAGTTCTTC. Translating it yields CASSLRADSYNEQFF. The rearrangement joins TRBV5-1 to TRBJ2-1; tentatively, D is TRBD2 (5 bases). Germline CDR1 SGHRS, CDR2 YFSETQ. V lost 2 bases and J 0 bases, leaving 9 bases between the germline ends. This CDR3 is built from 15 residues.

This CDR3 reads CASRIGDKGNTIYF. CDR3 bases: TGTGCCAGCAGAATCGGGGATAAAGGAAACACCATATATTTT. V is TRBV12-3 or TRBV12-4 and J is TRBJ1-3; D unclear. The CDR3 has 14 amino acids. The germline V and J ends were trimmed by 6 bases and 4 bases, with 13 bases remaining between them.

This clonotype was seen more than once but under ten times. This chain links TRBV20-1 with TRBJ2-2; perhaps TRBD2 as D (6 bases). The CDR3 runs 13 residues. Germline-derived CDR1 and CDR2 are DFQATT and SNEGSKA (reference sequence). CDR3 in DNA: TGCGGGAGGCCCAGGGTGAACACCGGGGAGCTGTTTTTT. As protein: CGRPRVNTGELFF.

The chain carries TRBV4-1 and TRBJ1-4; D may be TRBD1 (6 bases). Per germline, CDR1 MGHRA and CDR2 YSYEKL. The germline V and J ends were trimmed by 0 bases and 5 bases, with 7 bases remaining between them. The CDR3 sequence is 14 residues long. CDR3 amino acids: CASSQDRGNEKLFF. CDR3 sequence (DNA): TGCGCCAGCAGCCAAGATAGGGGGAATGAAAAACTGTTTTTT.

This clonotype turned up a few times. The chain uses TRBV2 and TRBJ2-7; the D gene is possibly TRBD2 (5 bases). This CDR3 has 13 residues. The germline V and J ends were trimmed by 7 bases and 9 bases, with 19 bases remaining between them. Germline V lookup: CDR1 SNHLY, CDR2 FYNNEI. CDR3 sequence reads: CASTPEGEDGQYF. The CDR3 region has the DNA TGTGCCAGCACCCCCGAGGGAGAGGACGGGCAGTACTTC.

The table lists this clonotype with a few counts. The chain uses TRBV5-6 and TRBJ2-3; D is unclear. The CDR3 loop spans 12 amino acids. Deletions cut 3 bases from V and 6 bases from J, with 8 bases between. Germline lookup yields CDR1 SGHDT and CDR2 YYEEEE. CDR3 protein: CASSSYSDTQYF. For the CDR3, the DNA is TGTGCCAGCAGCTCATATTCGGATACGCAGTATTTT.

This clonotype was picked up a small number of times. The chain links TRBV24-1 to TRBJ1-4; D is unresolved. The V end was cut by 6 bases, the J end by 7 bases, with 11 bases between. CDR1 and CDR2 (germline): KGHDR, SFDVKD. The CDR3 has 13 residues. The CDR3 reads CATSRSDSEKLFF. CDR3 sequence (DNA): TGTGCCACCAGTAGGTCTGACTCTGAAAAACTGTTTTTT.

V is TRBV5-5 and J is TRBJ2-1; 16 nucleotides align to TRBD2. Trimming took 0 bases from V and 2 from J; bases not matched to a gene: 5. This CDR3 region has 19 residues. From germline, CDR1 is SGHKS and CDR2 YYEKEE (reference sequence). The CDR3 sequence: CASSLDGTSGRATYNEQFF. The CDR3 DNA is TGTGCCAGCAGCTTGGATGGGACTAGCGGGAGGGCCACCTACAATGAGCAGTTCTTC.

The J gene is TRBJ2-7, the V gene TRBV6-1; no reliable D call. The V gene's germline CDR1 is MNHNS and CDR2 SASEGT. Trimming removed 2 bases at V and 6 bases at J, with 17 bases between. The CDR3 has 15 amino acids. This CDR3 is CASSEFGPRSGEQYF. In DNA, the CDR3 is TGTGCCAGCAGTGAATTCGGACCCCGGTCGGGCGAGCAGTACTTC.

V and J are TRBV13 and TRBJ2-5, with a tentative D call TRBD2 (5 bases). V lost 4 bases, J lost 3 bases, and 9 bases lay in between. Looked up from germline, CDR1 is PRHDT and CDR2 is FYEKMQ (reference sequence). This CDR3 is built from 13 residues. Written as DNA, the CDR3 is TGTGCCAGCAGCTCAGTGGGAGAAGAGACCCAGTACTTC. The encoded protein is CASSSVGEETQYF.

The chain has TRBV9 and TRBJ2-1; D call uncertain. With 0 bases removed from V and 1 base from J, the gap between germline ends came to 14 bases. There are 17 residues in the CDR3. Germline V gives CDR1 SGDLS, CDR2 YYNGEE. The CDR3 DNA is TGTGCCAGCAGCGTAGGGGTGTATGGGTCGTCCTACAATGAGCAGTTCTTC. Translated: CASSVGVYGSSYNEQFF.